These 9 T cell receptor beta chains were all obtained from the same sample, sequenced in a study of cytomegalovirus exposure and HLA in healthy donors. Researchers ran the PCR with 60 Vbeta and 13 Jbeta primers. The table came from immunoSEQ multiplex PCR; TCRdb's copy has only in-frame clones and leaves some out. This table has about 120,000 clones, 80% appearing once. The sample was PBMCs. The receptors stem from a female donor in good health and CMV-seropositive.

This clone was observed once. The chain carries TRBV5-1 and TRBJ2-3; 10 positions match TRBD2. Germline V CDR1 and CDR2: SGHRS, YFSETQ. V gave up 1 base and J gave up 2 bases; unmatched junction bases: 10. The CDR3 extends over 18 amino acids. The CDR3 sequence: CASSLQGPAGGLTDTQYF. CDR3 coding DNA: TGCGCCAGCAGCTTGCAGGGGCCAGCGGGGGGGCTCACAGATACGCAGTATTTT.

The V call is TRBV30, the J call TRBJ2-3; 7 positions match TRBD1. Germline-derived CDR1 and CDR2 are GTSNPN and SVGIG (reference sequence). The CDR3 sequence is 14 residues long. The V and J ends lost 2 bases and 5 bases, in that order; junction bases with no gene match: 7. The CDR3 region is CAWSPTAGGDTQYF. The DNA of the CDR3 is TGTGCCTGGAGTCCTACCGCAGGGGGAGATACGCAGTATTTT.

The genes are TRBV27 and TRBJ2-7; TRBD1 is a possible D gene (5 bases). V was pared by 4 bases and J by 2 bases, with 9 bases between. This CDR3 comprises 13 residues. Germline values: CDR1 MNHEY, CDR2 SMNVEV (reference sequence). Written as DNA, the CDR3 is TGTGCCAGCAGTTGGGGCCCTACCTACGAGCAGTACTTC. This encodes CASSWGPTYEQYF.

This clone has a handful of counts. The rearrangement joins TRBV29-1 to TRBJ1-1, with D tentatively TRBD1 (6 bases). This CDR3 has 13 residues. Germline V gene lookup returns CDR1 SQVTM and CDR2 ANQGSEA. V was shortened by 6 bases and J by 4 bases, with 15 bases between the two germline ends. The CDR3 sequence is CSVVPQGPTEAFF. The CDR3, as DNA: TGCAGCGTAGTACCACAGGGACCCACTGAAGCTTTCTTT.

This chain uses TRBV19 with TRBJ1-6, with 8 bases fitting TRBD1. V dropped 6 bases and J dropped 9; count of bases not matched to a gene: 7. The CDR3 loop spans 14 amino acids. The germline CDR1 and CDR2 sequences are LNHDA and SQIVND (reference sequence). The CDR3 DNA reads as TGTGCCAGTAGGACAGGGGCGTTCAGTTCACCCCTCCACTTT. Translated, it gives CASRTGAFSSPLHF.

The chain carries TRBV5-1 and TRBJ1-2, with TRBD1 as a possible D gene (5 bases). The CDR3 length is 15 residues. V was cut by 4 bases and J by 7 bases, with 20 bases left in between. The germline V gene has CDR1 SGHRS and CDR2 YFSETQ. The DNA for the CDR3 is TGCGCCAGCAGCACCGGGACCACCGGCGGGAGTGGCTACACCTTC. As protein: CASSTGTTGGSGYTF.

The CDR3 spells CASSIVAEEPQHF. For the CDR3, the DNA is TGTGCCAGTAGTATAGTCGCGGAAGAGCCCCAGCATTTT. V usage is TRBV19 and J usage is TRBJ1-5, with D unresolved. Trimming cost V 1 base and J 8 bases, with 9 bases left between them. The CDR3 is made up of 13 amino acids. Germline V gene data show CDR1 as LNHDA and CDR2 as SQIVND (reference sequence).

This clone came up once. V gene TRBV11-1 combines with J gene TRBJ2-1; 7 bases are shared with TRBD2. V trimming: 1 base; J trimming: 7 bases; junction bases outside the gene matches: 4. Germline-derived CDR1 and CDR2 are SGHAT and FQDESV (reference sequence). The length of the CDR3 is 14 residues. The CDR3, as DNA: TGTGCCAGCAGCTTAGTCCGGGGGGTGAATGAGCAGTTCTTC. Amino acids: CASSLVRGVNEQFF. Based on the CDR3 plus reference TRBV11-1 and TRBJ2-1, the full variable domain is EAEVAQSPRYKITEKSQAVAFWCDPISGHATLYWYRQILGQGPELLVQFQDESVVDDSQLPKDRFSAERLKGVDSTLKIQPAELGDSAMYLCASSLVRGVNEQFFGPGTRLTVL.

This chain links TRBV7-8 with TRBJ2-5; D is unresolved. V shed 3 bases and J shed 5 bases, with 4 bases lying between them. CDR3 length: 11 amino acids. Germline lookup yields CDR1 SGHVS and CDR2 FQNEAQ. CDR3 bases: TGTGCCAGCAGCTTTCGTGAGACCCAGTACTTC. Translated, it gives CASSFRETQYF. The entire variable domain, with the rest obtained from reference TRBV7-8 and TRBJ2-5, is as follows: GAGVSQSPRYKVAKRGQDVALRCDPISGHVSLFWYQQALGQGPEFLTYFQNEAQLDKSGLPSDRFFAERPEGSVSTLKIQRTQQEDSAVYLCASSFRETQYFGPGTRLLVL.